Each of the 13 T cell receptor beta chains below was sequenced from the same sample in a study of cytomegalovirus exposure and HLA in healthy donors. Repertoires were generated with immunoSEQ multiplex PCR, while TCRdb's copy carries only in-frame clones and drops some. This sample carries 120,000 or so clones, roughly 89% of them seen once, and the ten largest clones take around 1.1%. Sequenced: PBMCs. The receptors stem from a woman between 18 and 29 years old in good health and CMV-seronegative.

This chain uses TRBV10-1 with TRBJ1-1; 9 bases map to TRBD1. The CDR3 has 14 amino acids. With 5 bases clipped from V and 5 bases from J, the junction kept 6 bases outside the gene matches. Germline-derived CDR1 and CDR2 are WNHNN and SYGVQD (reference sequence). The CDR3 reads CASSPNRGRTEAFF. DNA for the CDR3: TGCGCCAGCAGTCCGAACAGGGGGCGGACTGAAGCTTTCTTT.

The V and J genes are TRBV7-9 and TRBJ2-5; the D gene is possibly TRBD2 (5 bases). This CDR3 region has 14 residues. Germline CDR1 reads SEHNR; CDR2 reads FQNEAQ (reference sequence). V was pared by 5 bases and J by 3 bases, with 13 bases between. The chain's CDR3 is CASSGVEGEETQYF. The CDR3 DNA sequence: TGTGCCAGCAGCGGAGTAGAGGGCGAAGAGACCCAGTACTTC.

The rearrangement uses TRBV27 and TRBJ2-1, with 13 positions matching TRBD2. J gave up 8 bases and V 6 bases, and 13 bases lay outside the gene matches. Germline V gene data show CDR1 as MNHEY and CDR2 as SMNVEV (reference sequence). This CDR3 is 17 amino acids long. CDR3 in DNA: TGTGCCAGCAGCTATGACCGTAGACTAGCGGGAGGAGATGAGCAGTTCTTC. Translating gives CASSYDRRLAGGDEQFF.

The chain recombines TRBV19 with TRBJ1-5; possible D gene TRBD1, 5 bases. The germline V gene encodes CDR1 LNHDA and CDR2 SQIVND (reference sequence). The CDR3 loop spans 17 amino acids. Trimming left V 0 bases short and J 2 bases short, with 14 bases between. DNA for the CDR3: TGTGCCAGTAGTATAGAGGGTCAGGGAACGGGCAATCAGCCCCAGCATTTT. Encoded protein: CASSIEGQGTGNQPQHF.

The rearrangement uses TRBV19 and TRBJ1-4; 9 bases fit TRBD1. The CDR3 length is 14 residues. From germline, CDR1 is LNHDA and CDR2 SQIVND (reference sequence). J lost 11 bases, V lost 7 bases, and 11 bases had no gene match. CDR3 amino acids: CASNPGQGRWKLFF. The CDR3 DNA sequence: TGTGCCAGTAACCCAGGACAGGGGAGATGGAAACTGTTTTTT.

The V call is TRBV4-3, the J call TRBJ2-2, with 10 bases matching TRBD1. V dropped 0 bases and J dropped 5; count of bases not matched to a gene: 6. CDR3 length: 17 residues. Per the germline V gene, CDR1 is LGHNA and CDR2 is YSLEER. CDR3 sequence: CASSQDGTGARTGELFF. The CDR3 DNA sequence: TGCGCCAGCAGCCAAGATGGGACAGGGGCGAGGACCGGGGAGCTGTTTTTT.

V and J are TRBV5-4 and TRBJ2-1; 13 nucleotides agree with TRBD2. CDR3 length equals 17 residues. Per germline, CDR1 SGHNT and CDR2 YYREEE (reference sequence). The J segment lost 5 bases and the V segment lost 4 bases, leaving 9 bases of the junction unmatched. The DNA of the CDR3 is TGTGCCAGCAGCCTAGGACTAGCGGGGGAGATTAACAATGAGCAGTTCTTC. Translated: CASSLGLAGEINNEQFF.

Regarding this clone: In the same sample, other DNA sequences code for this CDR3. The V and J genes are TRBV27 and TRBJ2-2, with 10 bases fitting TRBD1. This CDR3 region has 15 residues. From germline, CDR1 is MNHEY and CDR2 SMNVEV (reference sequence). Trimming took 3 bases from V and 5 from J; bases not matched to a gene: 3. The CDR3 bases are TGTGCCAGCAGTTTGGGGACAGGGGAAACCGGGGAGCTGTTTTTT. It translates to CASSLGTGETGELFF.

The J gene is TRBJ2-2, the V gene TRBV9, with D perhaps matching TRBD1 (7 bases). Per germline, CDR1 SGDLS and CDR2 YYNGEE. The CDR3 is 15 amino acids. Trimming pared 3 bases from V and 2 bases from J, leaving 11 bases between. The CDR3 coding sequence is TGTGCCAGCAGCGCCCAGGGGGGCAACACCGGGGAGCTGTTTTTT. Its protein product is CASSAQGGNTGELFF.

The V call is TRBV5-1, the J call TRBJ2-7; 7 nucleotides align to TRBD1. Per germline, CDR1 SGHRS and CDR2 YFSETQ. J lost 5 bases, V lost 3 bases, and 5 bases had no gene match. This CDR3 has 13 amino acids. CDR3 in amino acids: CASSSWTGHEQYV. CDR3 coding DNA: TGCGCCAGCAGCTCCTGGACAGGCCACGAGCAGTACGTC.

The J gene is TRBJ2-3, the V gene TRBV18; D might be TRBD2 (5 bases). With 3 bases removed from V and 2 bases from J, the gap between germline ends came to 15 bases. The CDR3 covers 16 residues. CDR1 is KGHSH, CDR2 LQKENI, per germline. This chain's CDR3 is CASSPYRELNTDTQYF. The CDR3 coding sequence is TGTGCCAGCTCACCTTACCGGGAACTAAACACAGATACGCAGTATTTT.

This sequence joins TRBV11-3 and TRBJ2-1; TRBD2 aligns across 10 bases. The J segment lost 7 bases and the V segment lost 1 base, leaving 13 bases of the junction unmatched. The V gene's germline CDR1 is SGHNT and CDR2 YENEEA. The CDR3 is made up of 18 amino acids. CDR3 bases: TGTGCCAGCAGCTTAGGCCGTAGGGGAACTAGCGGGGCTAATGAGCAGTTCTTC. Its protein is CASSLGRRGTSGANEQFF.

Notes on this clone: This CDR3 is also generated by other DNA sequences in the sample. The chain carries TRBV2 and TRBJ2-6, with a weak D call TRBD1 (6 bases). The germline gives CDR1 SNHLY, CDR2 FYNNEI. The CDR3 consists of 15 residues. V was clipped by 3 bases and J by 1 base, with 7 bases between them. The CDR3 region is CASSEGASGANVLTF. Here the CDR3 DNA reads TGTGCCAGCAGTGAGGGGGCGTCTGGGGCCAACGTCCTGACTTTC.